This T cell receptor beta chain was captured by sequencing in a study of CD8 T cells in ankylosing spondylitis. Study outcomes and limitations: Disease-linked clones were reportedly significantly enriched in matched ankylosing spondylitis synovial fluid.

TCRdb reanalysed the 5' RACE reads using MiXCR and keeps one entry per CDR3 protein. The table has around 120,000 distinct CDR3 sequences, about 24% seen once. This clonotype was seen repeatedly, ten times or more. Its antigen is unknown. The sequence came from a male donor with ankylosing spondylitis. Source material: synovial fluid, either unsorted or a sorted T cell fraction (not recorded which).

CDR3 DNA: TGCAGTGCTCAGAGACAGGGGTTTGGCTACACCTTC. Amino acids: CSAQRQGFGYTF. This sequence joins TRBV20-1 and TRBJ1-2; 8 bases match TRBD1. V shed 5 bases and J 7 bases; nucleotides not matched to a gene: 6. The CDR3 loop spans 12 amino acids. Germline V lookup: CDR1 DFQATT, CDR2 SNEGSKA (reference sequence).